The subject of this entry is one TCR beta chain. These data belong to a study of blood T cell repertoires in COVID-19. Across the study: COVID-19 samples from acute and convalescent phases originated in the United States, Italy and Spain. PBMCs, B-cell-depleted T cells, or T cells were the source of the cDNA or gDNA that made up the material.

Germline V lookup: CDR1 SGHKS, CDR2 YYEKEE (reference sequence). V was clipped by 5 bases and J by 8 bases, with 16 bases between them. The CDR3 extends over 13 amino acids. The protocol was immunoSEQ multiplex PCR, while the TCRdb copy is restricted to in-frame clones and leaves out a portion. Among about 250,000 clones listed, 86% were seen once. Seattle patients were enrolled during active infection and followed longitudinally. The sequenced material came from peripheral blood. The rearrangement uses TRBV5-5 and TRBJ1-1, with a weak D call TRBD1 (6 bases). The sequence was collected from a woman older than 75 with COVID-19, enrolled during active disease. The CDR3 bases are TGTGCCAGCAGTTACCGCTTCACAGGGGAAGCTTTCTTT. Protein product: CASSYRFTGEAFF.